This TCR beta chain comes out of a study of blood T cell repertoires in COVID-19. Study summary: Collection of acute and convalescent COVID-19 samples took place in the United States, Italy and Spain. T cells, B-cell-depleted T cells, or PBMCs provided the cDNA or gDNA that served as material.

The assay was immunoSEQ multiplex PCR, and TCRdb's table has in-frame clones only and misses some. The sample records about 190,000 clones, almost 85% being singletons. There are 14 residues in the CDR3. Trimming took 2 bases from V and 9 from J; bases not matched to a gene: 7. CDR1 is MNHEY, CDR2 SVGAGI, per germline. This clone was seen only once. This sequence joins TRBV6-5 and TRBJ2-1, with 7 bases that match TRBD2. The receptor was derived from a woman aged 70-85 years with active or convalescent COVID-19. Material for sequencing was peripheral blood. CDR3 protein: CASSYLRSGGEQFF. The CDR3, as DNA: TGTGCCAGCAGTTACCTTAGATCGGGAGGTGAGCAGTTCTTC.